This T cell receptor beta chain was retrieved from a study of spatial heterogeneity in lung cancer (dated by TCRdb to between 2018 and 2021). General notes on the study: Donors were 65 to 85 patients with early-stage, untreated non-small cell lung cancer from the lung TRACERx cohort. Beta-chain transcripts were consistently detected in greater numbers than alpha-chain transcripts, which likely reflects a higher abundance of beta-chain transcripts. At surgery, both alpha and beta chains were TCR-sequenced in more than 200 tumor regions, 63 to 80 matched nontumor lung samples and 56 PBMC samples. TCR repertoire features were related to nonsynonymous mutation counts determined by whole-exome sequencing of tumor tissue. Follow-up PBMC samples were sequenced whenever available, and the median time to follow-up was 2 to 3 years after resection. In the raw uncorrected reads, each unique combination of TCR and UMI appeared more than ten times on average. The study quantitatively compared TCR alpha and beta repertoires across multiple tumor regions, matched nontumor lung and blood in non-small cell lung cancer.

This clonotype was detected a few times. Its antigen remains undetermined. No much larger clone is present one base from it, and per-base qualities are unavailable. The meaning of the sample's time point label: blood at routine non-recurrence follow-up after resection. TCR sequencing used whole RNA extracted from tumor and nontumor lung tissue, or from cryopreserved PBMC samples, without cell sorting. A patient was chosen for TCR sequencing only when enough RNA was available from at least two tumor regions. V loses 1 base, J loses 1 base, and the germline ends lie 6 bases apart. The germline V gene provides CDR1 KGHSH and CDR2 LQKENI. Including cysteine and phenylalanine, the CDR3 has 14 amino acids. Only CDR3 DNA is held: 42 bases, read in frame from base 1. Library method: 5' RACE. The sequencing machine was a NextSeq 500. The TCR library protocol attached a unique molecular identifier to each TCR cDNA molecule to allow correction of PCR and sequencing errors. The paper's data handling went like this. TCR identification, UMI-based error correction and CDR3 extraction were all carried out with Decombinator tools. TCRs above a frequency of 2 per 1,000, corresponding to the top 1% of the tumor frequency distribution, were defined as expanded. Renyi diversity was computed with the R vegan package after each repertoire had been subsampled 100 times to 5,000 TCRs. CDR3 similarity networks were constructed using string-kernel similarity of amino acid triplets, with links drawn between CDR3s whose pairwise similarity was above 0.82. Through fastp at Q25 and MiXCR, TCRdb rebuilt clones from the public reads, retaining in-frame beta chains. Every CDR3 protein is listed once, alongside the most common genes and DNA of its rows. The V and J calls follow TCRdb's processing rather than the paper's. The sample includes over 95,000 distinct CDR3 sequences, with roughly 10% observed a single time. The biggest ten clones account for approximately 25% of the sample.

What the work shows at the level of the full study, not this receptor alone: Only roughly 15 patients were included in comparisons of baseline and follow-up blood repertoires. Ubiquitous expanded tumor TCRs were detected in blood more often at tumor resection than at routine follow-up. Additional single-cell paired TCR alpha and beta sequencing was considered necessary to confirm, at a functional level, the hypothesis that regional TCRs recognize regional mutations.

The material was PBMCs, obtained at follow-up. The receptor was isolated from a female donor with early-stage non-small cell lung cancer. The chain links TRBV18 with TRBJ2-3; the D gene lacks a confident call. The DNA is as follows: TGTGCCAGCTCACCACTGGAGCGCACAGATACGCAGTATTTT. It translates to CASSPLERTDTQYF.